One and the same sample provided the 25 T cell receptor beta chains below, sequenced in a study of response to subunit inactivated influenza vaccine. TCRdb re-called the RT-PCR reads through MiXCR, storing one row per CDR3 protein. The sample records approximately 530,000 distinct CDR3 sequences, 6.5% to 8% being singletons. The starting material was PBMCs from blood, obtained less than 30 months after vaccination. These TCRs come from a man aged 45 to 75 who received an inactivated influenza vaccine.

This clonotype appeared a few times. V and J are TRBV6-1 and TRBJ2-7; 7 positions agree with TRBD2. Looked up from germline, CDR1 is MNHNS and CDR2 is SASEGT. The length of the CDR3 is 16 residues. V dropped 2 bases and J dropped 3; count of bases not matched to a gene: 10. DNA for the CDR3: TGTGCCAGCAGTGAACTCGGGGGGTTTACAGTCTACGAGCAGTACTTC. Its translation: CASSELGGFTVYEQYF.

CDR3 nucleotides: TGTGCCAGCAGCACGGAGGGCCGGATCACCGGGGAGCTGTTTTTT. Amino acid sequence: CASSTEGRITGELFF. The chain links TRBV7-2 to TRBJ2-2, with D perhaps matching TRBD2 (6 bases). The CDR3 is 15 residues long. The germline gives CDR1 SGHTA, CDR2 FQGNSA. Between the trimmed V and J ends, which lost 5 bases and 4 bases, there was a span of 14 bases.

This clonotype has at least ten counts. The V and J genes are TRBV7-2 and TRBJ1-6; 7 bases align to TRBD1. Germline loops: CDR1 SGHTA, CDR2 FQGNSA. V dropped 2 bases and J dropped 6; count of bases not matched to a gene: 4. CDR3 length: 15 amino acids. The CDR3 spells CASSLRQGGNSPLHF. In nucleotides, the CDR3 is TGTGCCAGCAGCTTAAGGCAGGGGGGTAATTCACCCCTCCACTTT.

The genes are TRBV29-1 and TRBJ2-4, with 7 bases identical to TRBD2. The V segment lost 6 bases and the J segment 7 bases; nucleotides outside the gene matches: 12. The CDR3 runs to 14 residues. Germline CDR1 and CDR2: SQVTM and ANQGSEA. The CDR3 is CSVSHSAGDNIQYF. CDR3 DNA: TGCAGCGTCAGCCACTCGGCGGGGGACAACATTCAGTACTTC.

This chain uses TRBV7-2 with TRBJ2-7; no clear D. Germline values: CDR1 SGHTA, CDR2 FQGNSA. V lost 5 bases and J lost 2, with 13 bases in between. The CDR3 is 14 amino acids. CDR3 DNA sequence: TGTGCCAGCAGCCCCGGACCCTCGACCTACGAGCAGTACTTC. Encoded protein: CASSPGPSTYEQYF.

This clonotype turned up a few times. The chain's CDR3 is CSVGENTIYF. Here the CDR3 DNA reads TGCAGCGTTGGTGAAAACACCATATATTTT. V and J are TRBV29-1 and TRBJ1-3, with D hard to call. V was trimmed by 4 bases and J by 6 bases, leaving 4 bases between them. This CDR3 is built from 10 residues. Germline V gene sequence: CDR1 SQVTM, CDR2 ANQGSEA.

This clonotype was found many times. The DNA of the CDR3 is TGTGCCAGCAGCTTGTACCGGAGTGCCGGAGCTTTCTTT. Its protein is CASSLYRSAGAFF. This chain uses TRBV5-6 with TRBJ1-1; no definite D call. Germline CDR1 reads SGHDT; CDR2 reads YYEEEE. Trimming pared 1 base from V and 10 bases from J, leaving 14 bases between. This CDR3 spans 13 amino acids.

The chain employs TRBV7-6 and TRBJ2-5, with D possibly TRBD2 on 6 matching bases. CDR3 length: 15 amino acids. Trimming removed 4 bases from V and 5 bases from J, with 17 bases in between. Germline CDR1 SGHVS, CDR2 FNYEAQ. CDR3 sequence reads: CASSSASALRETQYF. The DNA of the CDR3 is TGTGCCAGCAGCTCCGCTAGCGCCCTCCGGGAGACCCAGTACTTC.

This clonotype was seen only a few times. The chain links TRBV12-3 or TRBV12-4 to TRBJ1-3; D may be TRBD1 (6 bases). V was clipped by 3 bases and J by 0 bases, with 15 bases between them. This CDR3 contains 17 residues. The CDR3 region is CASSFLGAANSGNTIYF. In DNA form, the CDR3 reads TGTGCCAGCAGTTTCTTGGGGGCTGCTAACTCTGGAAACACCATATATTTT.

This clonotype was found many times. The chain uses TRBV7-2 and TRBJ2-3; 8 positions match TRBD2. The V segment lost 0 bases and the J segment 0 bases; nucleotides outside the gene matches: 2. CDR1 is SGHTA and CDR2 is FQGNSA in the germline V gene. This CDR3 comprises 16 residues. Here the CDR3 reads CASSLAASGSTDTQYF. The CDR3 DNA reads as TGTGCCAGCAGCTTAGCCGCTAGCGGGAGCACAGATACGCAGTATTTT.

Comment on this clonotype: The junction and the germline gene differ at one end; a read error may be behind it. This chain links TRBV6-5 with TRBJ1-2; TRBD1 might be the D (6 bases). This CDR3 spans 14 amino acids. Germline V lookup: CDR1 MNHEY, CDR2 SVGAGI. CDR3 DNA sequence: TGTGCCAGCAGTTTAGTCAGGGGAGCAAGTGGCCACACCTTC. It codes for CASSLVRGASGHTF.

The chain joins TRBV27 to TRBJ2-1; D remains unclear. Trimming shortened V by 5 bases and J by 6 bases, and 20 bases separated the two germline ends. The CDR3 spans 16 residues. Germline assignment: CDR1 MNHEY and CDR2 SMNVEV (reference sequence). The CDR3 DNA reads as TGTGCCAGCAGTCCGATGTCGCGGCACAAGGGCAATGAGCAGTTCTTC. Protein sequence: CASSPMSRHKGNEQFF.

The V and J genes are TRBV18 and TRBJ1-6, with 8 bases fitting TRBD1. Looked up from germline, CDR1 is KGHSH and CDR2 is LQKENI. The CDR3 has 16 amino acids. V lost 3 bases to trimming and J lost 7 bases; unmatched junction nucleotides: 8. CDR3 sequence (DNA): TGTGCCAGCTCACCGACCAATGACAGGGGAAATTCACCCCTCCACTTT. Amino acids: CASSPTNDRGNSPLHF.

This clonotype was seen repeatedly, ten times or more. The chain has TRBV2 and TRBJ2-1; D might be TRBD1 (5 bases). Germline V lookup: CDR1 SNHLY, CDR2 FYNNEI. Trimming left V 5 bases short and J 1 base short, with 12 bases between. The CDR3 loop spans 15 amino acids. Here the CDR3 reads CASSPRQKSYNEQFF. The CDR3 nucleotides are TGTGCCAGCAGTCCCCGACAGAAATCCTACAATGAGCAGTTCTTC.

This clonotype appeared many times. Here the CDR3 DNA reads TGTGCCAGCAGTTTAGATTCAGCAGGGCGGGTGGAAGCTTTCTTT. Translated: CASSLDSAGRVEAFF. The V and J genes are TRBV12-3 or TRBV12-4 and TRBJ1-1; D may be TRBD1 (5 bases). This CDR3 has 15 residues. V lost 1 base and J 8 bases, leaving 17 bases between the germline ends.

V usage is TRBV18 and J usage is TRBJ2-1; no definite D call. The CDR3 is made up of 15 amino acids. V lost 2 bases to trimming and J lost 1 base, with 9 bases between them. In germline, CDR1 is KGHSH, CDR2 LQKENI. The CDR3, as DNA: TGTGCCAGCTCACCAGCAGCGCCTTCCTACAATGAGCAGTTCTTC. The encoded protein is CASSPAAPSYNEQFF.

This clonotype turned up a few times. This chain uses TRBV5-1 with TRBJ2-5; 9 bases match TRBD1. CDR1 is SGHRS and CDR2 is YFSETQ in the germline V gene. The CDR3 runs 15 residues. V lost 4 bases and J lost 4; bases outside the gene matches: 8. The CDR3 region has the DNA TGCGCCAGCAGCGTCGGGACAGGGATATCAGAGACCCAGTACTTC. Translating it yields CASSVGTGISETQYF.

As for this clonotype: A clone one base away is much larger, so this may be a read error. The chain recombines TRBV20-1 with TRBJ2-1, with 9 bases fitting TRBD2. Germline-derived CDR1 and CDR2 are DFQATT and SNEGSKA (reference sequence). The CDR3 is 16 amino acids. The CDR3 loop reads CCALATPLAGTAAQFF. CDR3 bases: TGCTGTGCCCTCGCTACTCCCCTAGCGGGGACGGCCGCGCAGTTCTTC.

The chain carries TRBV5-1 and TRBJ2-7; 9 nucleotides align to TRBD1. Germline V gene sequence: CDR1 SGHRS, CDR2 YFSETQ. Unmatched junction bases numbered 8, after V lost 4 bases and J lost 6 bases. The CDR3 totals 14 residues. CDR3 protein: CASSEGQGRGEQYF. The CDR3 DNA reads TGCGCCAGCAGCGAGGGACAGGGACGGGGCGAGCAGTACTTC.

This chain joins TRBV6-1 and TRBJ2-3, with 11 nucleotides matching TRBD2. CDR3 length: 17 amino acids. V shed 6 bases and J 3 bases; nucleotides not matched to a gene: 11. Per the germline V gene, CDR1 is MNHNS and CDR2 is SASEGT. The CDR3 sequence is CASSSILLAGVTDTQYF. The CDR3 nucleotides read TGTGCCAGCAGCTCCATTCTACTAGCGGGAGTTACAGATACGCAGTATTTT.

This chain joins TRBV7-2 and TRBJ2-2; 7 bases agree with TRBD2. The CDR3 is 13 residues long. V shed 6 bases, J shed 6 bases, and the junction held 4 bases outside the gene matches. CDR1 is SGHTA, CDR2 FQGNSA, per germline. The CDR3 coding sequence is TGTGCCAGCAGAGTCACTAGCGCCGGGGAGCTGTTTTTT. This codes for CASRVTSAGELFF.

The table lists this clonotype with many counts. CDR3 sequence: CASSSTYEQFF. CDR3 coding DNA: TGCGCCAGCAGCTCTACTTATGAGCAGTTCTTC. The chain recombines TRBV5-1 with TRBJ2-1; D call uncertain. V lost 3 bases to trimming and J lost 8 bases, with 6 bases between them. The CDR3 is 11 residues long. CDR1 is SGHRS and CDR2 is YFSETQ in the germline V gene.

A note on this clonotype: This sequence may be a read error, since a much larger clone differs from it by one base. The chain combines TRBV7-2 with TRBJ2-3, with 11 bases matching TRBD2. There are 16 residues in the CDR3. Germline V gives CDR1 SGHTA, CDR2 FQGNSA. J gave up 2 bases and V 5 bases, and 6 bases lay outside the gene matches. For the CDR3, the DNA is TGTGCCAGCAGCATGACTAGCGGGATAAACACAGATACGCAGTATTTT. This encodes CASSMTSGINTDTQYF. Complete variable domain (other parts from reference TRBV7-2 and TRBJ2-3): GAGVSQSPSNKVTEKGKDVELRCDPISGHTALYWYRQSLGQGLEFLIYFQGNSAPDKSGLPSDRFSAERTGGSVSTLTIQRTQQEDSAVYLCASSMTSGINTDTQYFGPGTRLTVL.

This clonotype has more than one count but fewer than ten. The V gene is TRBV9, the J gene TRBJ2-2, with TRBD1 identical over 9 bases. Germline V gene lookup returns CDR1 SGDLS and CDR2 YYNGEE. The CDR3 runs to 15 residues. V lost 4 bases, J lost 7 bases, and 8 bases stayed unmatched. This chain's CDR3 is CASSIGQGRHGELFF. CDR3 in DNA: TGTGCCAGCAGCATAGGACAGGGGAGGCACGGGGAGCTGTTTTTT.

This clonotype showed up just a few times. The chain uses TRBV30 and TRBJ2-7, with 9 nucleotides matching TRBD2. Trimming cost V 2 bases and J 0 bases; bases outside gene matches: 2. The CDR3 is made up of 14 amino acids. Germline CDR1 and CDR2: GTSNPN and SVGIG (reference sequence). The CDR3 sequence is CAWSLAGNSYEQYF. CDR3 sequence (DNA): TGTGCCTGGAGTCTAGCGGGAAACTCCTACGAGCAGTACTTC.